The text below deals with one TCR beta chain. Its antigen is undetermined. Possible read error: a much larger clone is one base away. The sample's time point: persistent/refractory GD, antithyroid drugs over 5 years with positive TRAb. PBMC RNA was the source of the TCR library. This CDR3 has 15 residues. Germline V gene data show CDR1 as SGHNT and CDR2 as YENEEA. V was trimmed by 2 bases and J by 6 bases, leaving 13 bases between them. This specimen belongs to a study of regulatory T cells in long-lasting Graves disease. Across the study: With positive TSH receptor antibodies and over 5 years of antithyroid drugs, Graves' disease was considered persistent. Study-level points and caveats: Results may be inaccurate due to the small sample size. TCR diversity was lower in persistent than newly diagnosed Graves' disease.

Construction of the TCR beta libraries employed iRepertoire HTBI primers in conjunction with Arm-PCR of CDR3 regions. Source study methods: The identification of about 66 TRBV and roughly 14 TRBJ segments was made across samples. TCRdb itself ran the multiplex PCR reads through MiXCR, one entry per CDR3 protein. Clone size and V and J calls follow TCRdb, not the original study. In the table there are around 340,000 distinct CDR3 sequences, around 20% of which are singletons. The sequences come from peripheral blood mononuclear cells (PBMCs), collected when the disease was refractory, from a patient treated with antithyroid drugs. V gene TRBV11-3 combines with J gene TRBJ2-2; D remains ambiguous. The TCR originated in a female donor with Graves disease. The CDR3: CASSLTRIKAGELFF. CDR3 nucleotides: TGTGCCAGCAGCTTAACACGGATAAAGGCCGGGGAGCTGTTTTTT.